This T cell receptor (beta chain) was identified during a study of blood T cell repertoires in COVID-19 (dated by TCRdb to about 2020). Turning to the overall study: The collaborator samples originated in the United States, Italy and Spain and spanned the acute and convalescent phases of COVID-19. The samples were drawn from two sources: the first 160 participants of the ongoing ImmuneRACE study, and 1,200 or so subjects contributed by 6 global collaborators. The prospective study material was composed of cDNA or gDNA derived from T cells, B-cell-depleted T cells, or PBMCs. Subjects who had been exposed to COVID-19, were actively infected with it, or had recovered from it provided the deeply sampled blood TCRbeta repertoires that made up the dataset. A de-identified subject ID, COVID-19 status, age in years and sex were almost always included in the sample metadata. The repertoires were released in a freely available public database meant as a resource for research on the immune response to SARS-CoV-2. HLA class I and class II types, where available, came from metadata supplied by the sample provider rather than from assay-based typing.

TCRbeta CDR3 regions were amplified from genomic DNA by means of the immunoSEQ Assay, a bias-controlled multiplex PCR. The published analysis was carried out like this. The number of nucleated cells in each sample was estimated from the amplification of reference gene primers within the assay. Sequence reads were collapsed and filtered to measure the absolute abundance of every unique TCRbeta CDR3 rearrangement. For each sample, productive Simpson clonality was calculated as the square root of Simpson's diversity index across productive rearrangements. TCRdb retrieved this table from immuneACCESS and kept in-frame rearrangements only. Not all clones are present; in checked studies, unresolved V genes account for under half, and no reason is known for the remainder. The DNA gave D and trimming, while V, J and clone size come from that table. In all, the sample holds 140,000 to 150,000 clones, and around 83% of those were seen once. The ten largest clones take up about 2.6% of the sample.

Collaborating institutions collected whole blood in K2EDTA tubes following their own protocols. For TCRbeta analysis, collaborator samples were shipped as frozen whole blood, as isolated PBMCs, or as DNA extracted from either sample type. CDR1 is given as MNHEY and CDR2 as SMNVEV, both from the germline V gene (reference sequence). Measured from the cysteine to the phenylalanine, the CDR3 is 14 residues long. Only CDR3 DNA is held: 42 bases, read in frame from base 1. The V end gives up 7 bases and the J end 3 bases, leaving 9 bases in the junction not matched to a gene. Study-wide findings and limitations: The amount of clinical and demographic metadata varied by source and participant and was provided uncurated.

As regards this clone: Its antigen remains unidentified. There are no base qualities to consult, and no much larger clone falls within one base.

The rearrangement joined TRBV27 to TRBJ2-7, and 7 junction bases match TRBD1. The receptor was derived from a human donor with acute or convalescent COVID-19. The donor label of this sample is uncertain. The sample consisted of peripheral blood. CDR3 protein: CASKSLTGIYEQYF. The nucleotides read TGTGCCAGCAAATCCCTGACAGGGATCTACGAGCAGTACTTC.